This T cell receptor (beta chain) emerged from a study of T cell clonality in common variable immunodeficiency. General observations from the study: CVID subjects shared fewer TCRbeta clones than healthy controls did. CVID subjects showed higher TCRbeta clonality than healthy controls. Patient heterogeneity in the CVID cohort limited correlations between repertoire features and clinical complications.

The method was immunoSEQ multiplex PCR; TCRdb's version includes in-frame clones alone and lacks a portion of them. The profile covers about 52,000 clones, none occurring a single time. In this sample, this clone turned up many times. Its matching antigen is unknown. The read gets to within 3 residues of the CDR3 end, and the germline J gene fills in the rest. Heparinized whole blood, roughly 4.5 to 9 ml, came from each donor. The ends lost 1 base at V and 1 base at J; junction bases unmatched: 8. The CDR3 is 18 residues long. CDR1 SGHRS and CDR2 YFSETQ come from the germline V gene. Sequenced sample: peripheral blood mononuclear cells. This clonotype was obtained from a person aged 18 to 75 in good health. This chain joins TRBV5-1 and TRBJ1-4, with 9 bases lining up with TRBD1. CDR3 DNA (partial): TGCGCCAGCAGCTTGTTTACAGGGGGCGGCGTAACTAATGAAAAA. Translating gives CASSLFTGGGVTNEK. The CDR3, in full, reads CASSLFTGGGVTNEKLFF. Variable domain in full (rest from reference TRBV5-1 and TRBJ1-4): KAGVTQTPRYLIKTRGQQVTLSCSPISGHRSVSWYQQTPGQGLQFLFEYFSETQRNKGNFPGRFSGRQFSNSRSEMNVSTLELGDSALYLCASSLFTGGGVTNEKLFFGSGTQLSVL.